This passage covers 2 T cell receptor beta chains from one sample sequenced in a study of blood T cell repertoires in COVID-19. The protocol was immunoSEQ multiplex PCR, while the TCRdb copy is restricted to in-frame clones and leaves out a portion. Of some 130,000 clones in the sample, under 90% were seen once. Sequencing was done on a sample of peripheral blood. The receptors were gathered from a human donor in a cohort sampled during active COVID-19.

This clone was seen a single time. The J gene is TRBJ2-7, the V gene TRBV3-1 (or the pseudogene TRBV3-2), with 9 bases aligning to TRBD2. Germline CDR1 LGHDT, CDR2 YNNKEL (reference sequence). V shed 0 bases and J 3 bases; nucleotides not matched to a gene: 0. This CDR3 comprises 14 residues. CDR3 region: CASSQETSGYEQYF. The CDR3, as DNA: TGTGCCAGCAGCCAAGAGACTAGCGGCTACGAGCAGTACTTC.

CDR3 bases: TGTGCCAGCAGCTTTGGGGCCCACCTGACCAAAAACATTCAGTACTTC. Its protein product is CASSFGAHLTKNIQYF. The chain recombines TRBV7-8 with TRBJ2-4; possible D gene TRBD1, 5 bases. The V end lost 3 bases, the J end lost 2 bases, and 14 bases lay between the germline ends. The CDR3 is 16 amino acids. Germline V gene lookup returns CDR1 SGHVS and CDR2 FQNEAQ.